A single sample is the source of the 5 T cell receptor beta chains below, sequenced in a study of neoadjuvant anti-PD-1 for oral cavity cancer. Produced via immunoSEQ multiplex PCR; TCRdb's table is partial and in-frame only. The sample has some 15,000 clones; over 60% are singletons. Sample: PBMCs, taken before nivolumab (anti-PD-1) treatment. These receptors came from a person aged 40-85 years with oral cavity squamous cell carcinoma.

This clone was detected a few times. The CDR3 nucleotides read TGTGCCAGCAGTGGGGTCGGGGGCAATTCACCCCTCCACTTT. Its protein is CASSGVGGNSPLHF. V gene TRBV6-4 combines with J gene TRBJ1-6, with D tentatively TRBD1 (6 bases). Germline CDR1 MRHNA, CDR2 SNTAGT. This CDR3 has 14 amino acids. V was clipped by 4 bases and J by 7 bases, with 11 bases between them.

The gene calls are TRBV29-1 and TRBJ1-1; D possibly corresponds to TRBD1 (6 bases). V dropped 3 bases and J dropped 3 bases, with 8 bases sitting between them. Germline V gene lookup returns CDR1 SQVTM and CDR2 ANQGSEA. This CDR3 has 12 residues. The CDR3 nucleotides read TGCAGCGTTGAGTACAGGGACACTGAAGCTTTCTTT. Translating gives CSVEYRDTEAFF. Filled out from reference TRBV29-1 and TRBJ1-1, the complete variable domain reads SAVISQKPSRDICQRGTSLTIQCQVDSQVTMMFWYRQQPGQSLTLIATANQGSEATYESGFVIDKFPISRPNLTFSTLTVSNMSPEDSSIYLCSVEYRDTEAFFGQGTRLTVV.

The rearrangement links TRBV5-8 to TRBJ2-1; D is possibly TRBD1 or TRBD2 (8 bases each). The V gene's germline CDR1 is SGHTS and CDR2 YDEGEE. The CDR3 spans 18 residues. V was shortened by 6 bases and J by 3 bases, with 25 bases between the two germline ends. For the CDR3, the DNA is TGTGCCAGCACCGGCAGGGGGCGCGGGAGGCCAAGCTACAATGAGCAGTTCTTC. Its protein product is CASTGRGRGRPSYNEQFF.

This chain connects TRBV30 to TRBJ1-1, with D perhaps TRBD1 (5 bases). Trimming shortened V by 5 bases and J by 1 base, and 8 bases separated the two germline ends. Germline V gene lookup returns CDR1 GTSNPN and CDR2 SVGIG (reference sequence). The CDR3 sequence is 12 residues long. DNA for the CDR3: TGTGCCTGGCTCCAGGGGAACACTGAAGCTTTCTTT. This encodes CAWLQGNTEAFF.

The V call is TRBV6-1, the J call TRBJ1-2; D is unresolved. CDR3 size: 13 residues. CDR1 and CDR2 from the germline V gene are MNHNS and SASEGT. Trimming stripped 6 bases from V and 8 bases from J, with 16 bases between. In nucleotides, the CDR3 is TGTGCCAGCAGGGACGGATCGGTCGGAGGCTACACCTTC. Amino acids: CASRDGSVGGYTF.